Described below is a single TCR beta chain sequence and its context. A few counts support this clonotype. Which antigen it targets is not known. Base quality data are lacking; no much larger clone is found one base away. Ficoll-Paque density gradient centrifugation was the method used to isolate PBMCs. These data come from a study of T-cell memory formation after mild COVID-19 (dated by TCRdb to about 2021). With respect to the entire study: Most TCR sequence clusters were specific to one of the two donors. In a couple of donors, T-cell clones that expanded and contracted after mild COVID-19 were tracked by sequencing TCRalpha and TCRbeta repertoires over time. The cohort comprised two young, previously healthy adult volunteers, one female and one male. Points the paper makes about the study in general: SARS-CoV-2 specificity was not confirmed for the second-wave clones peaking on day 37. Contracting CD4+ clones turned up mainly in the CM and EM memory subsets, whereas EMRA was where CD8+ clones were enriched. Some responding clones were detected in pre-infection memory, which suggested that pre-existing cross-reactive memory T cells had joined the SARS-CoV-2 response. Balanced CD4/CD8 phenotypes were observed for clones contracting from day 15 to 85, whereas a bias towards CD4+ was observed for a second wave of clones expanding from day 15 to 37. Only a couple of mild cases were covered by the study, and larger cohorts that include severe cases with pre-infection samples were considered necessary.

This sample was sequenced with an Illumina NovaSeq 6000. TCRalpha and TCRbeta cDNA libraries were built by 5'RACE with constant-segment primers, adding sample barcodes and unique molecular identifiers. RNA was extracted from every sample with Trizol reagent. Amplification of the libraries took two PCR steps, and the second step added a second sample barcode plus Illumina TruSeq adapters. Sequencing of libraries was performed on an Illumina NovaSeq with 2 x 150 bp paired-end reads. Regarding the original processing steps: With migec v1.2.7, reads were demultiplexed and then collapsed into UMI-guided consensus sequences. Using mixcr v2.1.11, UMI consensuses were aligned to TRA and TRB V and J templates and then assembled into clonotypes. A clonotype was counted as expanded or contracted only if both edgeR and NoisET called the change significant, with noise models trained on biological replicates. edgeR calls used a false discovery rate-adjusted p below 0.01 and a log2 fold-change threshold of 1. PCA with hierarchical clustering of max-normalized trajectories of the 1000 most abundant clonotypes was used as exploratory dynamics analysis. The CD4 or CD8 phenotype of responding clones was assigned using the separately sequenced CD4+ and CD8+ repertoires. Using fastp at Q25 and MiXCR, TCRdb reprocessed the public reads and kept productive beta chains. Each record represents a unique CDR3 protein, reported with the most common genes and DNA among its rows. The V and J calls reflect TCRdb's pipeline rather than the authors' work. In this sample the table shows 250,000 to 300,000 distinct CDR3 sequences, about 16% of which occur a single time. The ten largest clonotypes hold 23% of the sample.

V is clipped by 5 bases and J by 5 bases, and the sequence between their germline boundaries is 9 bases long. The CDR3, from cysteine to phenylalanine, totals 13 residues. Only the CDR3 part of the read is kept: 39 bases, read in frame from the first base. Looking up the germline V gene (reference sequence) yields CDR1 MNHEY and CDR2 SMNVEV. The rearranged chain carries TRBV27 and TRBJ2-2; there is no confident call for the D gene. The sequenced sample was PBMCs or a T cell subset sorted from them (not recorded which). The sequence was obtained from a man aged 18-30 years who had mild COVID-19 (a few samples of this study predate the infection). The sample titles of this study are shuffled in the database, so cell type and time point are left out; the donor was told from shared clones. The CDR3 protein is CASSTSRTGELFF. The nucleotide sequence is TGTGCCAGCAGTACGAGCCGTACCGGGGAGCTGTTTTTT.